The 10 T cell receptor beta chains presented below share a single source sample, sequenced in a study of molecular identifiers for immune sequencing clone quantification. In TCRdb, the PCR reads were re-called with MiXCR into one record per CDR3 protein. The table records over 600,000 distinct CDR3 sequences, approximately 20% of them present only once. The sequencing sample was made of naive CD8+ T cells from blood, with Jurkat cell RNA spiked in. As for subset: FACS-sorted CD8+CD4-CCR7+CD45RA+ naive T cells. These receptors were obtained from a human donor in good health. Some libraries in this study had Jurkat cell RNA spiked in.

This chain joins TRBV5-6 and TRBJ2-5; possible D gene TRBD1, 6 bases. The V and J ends lost 0 bases and 5 bases respectively, with 11 bases between them. The CDR3 sequence is 14 residues long. Germline CDR1 SGHDT, CDR2 YYEEEE. The DNA for the CDR3 is TGTGCCAGCAGCTTGGCTACAGGGTGGGAGACCCAGTACTTC. It translates to CASSLATGWETQYF. Using reference TRBV5-6 and TRBJ2-5 for the parts outside the CDR3, the full variable domain is DAGVTQSPTHLIKTRGQQVTLRCSPKSGHDTVSWYQQALGQGPQFIFQYYEEEERQRGNFPDRFSGHQFPNYSSELNVNALLLGDSALYLCASSLATGWETQYFGPGTRLLVL.

The genes are TRBV9 and TRBJ1-1; D uncertain. The CDR3 loop spans 13 amino acids. Germline loops: CDR1 SGDLS, CDR2 YYNGEE. The V end was cut by 4 bases, the J end by 6 bases, with 13 bases between. CDR3: CASSSPPPPEAFF. CDR3 DNA: TGTGCCAGCAGCTCTCCCCCCCCGCCTGAAGCTTTCTTT.

In this sample, this clonotype turned up many times. The chain is built from TRBV14 and TRBJ2-3; D uncertain. This CDR3 is built from 13 residues. Between the trimmed V and J ends, which lost 0 bases and 6 bases, there was a span of 7 bases. Germline V gene data show CDR1 as SGHDN and CDR2 as FVKESK. The CDR3 bases are TGTGCCAGCAGCCAAGACGCCGGGGATACGCAGTATTTT. This encodes CASSQDAGDTQYF.

To note about this clonotype: A read error may explain this, as a much larger clone is one base away. This chain connects TRBV30 to TRBJ2-7, with TRBD1 as a possible D gene (5 bases). This CDR3 has 14 amino acids. The germline V gene encodes CDR1 GTSNPN and CDR2 SVGIG (reference sequence). CDR3 sequence: CARSMGLTSYEQYF. The CDR3 region has the DNA TGTGCCCGGAGTATGGGGCTAACTTCCTACGAGCAGTACTTC.

V gene TRBV19 combines with J gene TRBJ2-3, with 9 bases lining up with TRBD1. The CDR3 spans 16 residues. In germline, CDR1 is LNHDA, CDR2 SQIVND (reference sequence). After removal of 6 bases from V and 0 bases from J, the junction contained 7 bases not matched to a gene. The CDR3 region is CASSQPDRGSTDTQYF. CDR3 bases: TGTGCCAGTAGCCAGCCGGACAGGGGCAGCACAGATACGCAGTATTTT.

The chain couples TRBV29-1 to TRBJ2-7; D unresolved. The germline gives CDR1 SQVTM, CDR2 ANQGSEA. Trimming removed 2 bases from V and 4 bases from J, with 6 bases in between. This CDR3 spans 11 amino acids. In nucleotides, the CDR3 is TGCAGCGTTGAAAAGTCATACGAGCAGTACTTC. The encoded protein is CSVEKSYEQYF.

This clonotype was seen only a few times. This chain links TRBV30 with TRBJ2-1; 8 nucleotides match TRBD1. V dropped 7 bases and J dropped 13; count of bases not matched to a gene: 6. This CDR3 is 10 amino acids long. Germline V gene sequence: CDR1 GTSNPN, CDR2 SVGIG (reference sequence). The CDR3 region is CASAGTGQFF. The CDR3 bases are TGTGCCTCCGCCGGGACAGGACAGTTCTTC.

As regards this clonotype: This sequence may be a read error, since a much larger clone differs from it by one base. Because it lacks the conserved phenylalanine or tryptophan at the end, this CDR3 is likely a read error. This chain uses TRBV4-3 with TRBJ1-1, with 10 positions matching TRBD1. V gave up 5 bases and J gave up 0 bases; unmatched junction bases: 6. Germline CDR1 and CDR2: LGHNA and YSLEER. This CDR3 region has 16 residues. Here the CDR3 DNA reads TGCGCCAGCAGCGAGGGACAGGGGCTCATGAACACTGAAGCTTTCCTT. Protein product: CASSEGQGLMNTEAFL.

Turning to this clonotype: At one end the junction does not follow the germline gene, possibly because of a read error. This chain connects TRBV7-9 to TRBJ2-1, with 12 bases aligning to TRBD2. CDR3 length equals 16 residues. Germline V CDR1 and CDR2: SEHNR, FQNEAQ (reference sequence). The CDR3 sequence is CASSLRTSGTYNEQSF. Here the CDR3 DNA reads TGTGCCAGCAGCTTAAGGACTAGCGGGACCTACAATGAGCAGTCCTTC.

The CDR3 region is CASSPGQGEAVDTEAFF. Written as DNA, the CDR3 is TGTGCCAGCAGCCCCGGACAGGGGGAAGCCGTTGACACTGAAGCTTTCTTT. The J gene is TRBJ1-1, the V gene TRBV3-1, with 10 bases aligning to TRBD1. Trimming at V came to 4 bases and at J to 3 bases, leaving 11 bases not matched to a gene. The CDR3 runs 17 residues. Germline CDR1 reads LGHDT; CDR2 reads YNNKEL (reference sequence).